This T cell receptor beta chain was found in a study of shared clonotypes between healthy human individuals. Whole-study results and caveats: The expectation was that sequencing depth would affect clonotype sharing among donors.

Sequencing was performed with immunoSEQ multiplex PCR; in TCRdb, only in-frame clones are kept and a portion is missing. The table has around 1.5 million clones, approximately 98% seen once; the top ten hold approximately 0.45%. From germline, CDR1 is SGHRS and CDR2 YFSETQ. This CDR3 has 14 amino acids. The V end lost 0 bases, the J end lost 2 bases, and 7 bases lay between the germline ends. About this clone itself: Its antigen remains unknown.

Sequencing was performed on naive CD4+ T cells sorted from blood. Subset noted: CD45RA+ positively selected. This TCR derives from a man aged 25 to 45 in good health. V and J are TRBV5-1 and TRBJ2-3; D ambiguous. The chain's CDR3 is CASSLVDATDTQYF. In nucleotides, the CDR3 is TGCGCCAGCAGCTTGGTTGACGCCACAGATACGCAGTATTTT.